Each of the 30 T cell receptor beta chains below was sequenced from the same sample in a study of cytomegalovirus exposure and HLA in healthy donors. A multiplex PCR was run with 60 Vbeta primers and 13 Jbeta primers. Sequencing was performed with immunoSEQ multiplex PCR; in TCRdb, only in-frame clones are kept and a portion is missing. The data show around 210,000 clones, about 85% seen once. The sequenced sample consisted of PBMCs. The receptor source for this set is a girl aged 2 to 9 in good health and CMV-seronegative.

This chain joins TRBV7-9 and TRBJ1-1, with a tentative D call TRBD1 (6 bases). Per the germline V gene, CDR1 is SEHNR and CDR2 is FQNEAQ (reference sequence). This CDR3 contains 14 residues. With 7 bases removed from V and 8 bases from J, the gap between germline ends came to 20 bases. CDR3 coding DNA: TGTGCCAGCACCTCCGACGGGACATTAACCGAAGCTTTCTTT. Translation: CASTSDGTLTEAFF.

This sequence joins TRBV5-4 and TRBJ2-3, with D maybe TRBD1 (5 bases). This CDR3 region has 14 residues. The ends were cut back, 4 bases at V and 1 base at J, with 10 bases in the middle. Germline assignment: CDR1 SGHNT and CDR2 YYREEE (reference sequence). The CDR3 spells CASSGIGGTDTQYF. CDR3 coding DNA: TGTGCCAGCAGCGGAATAGGGGGCACAGATACGCAGTATTTT.

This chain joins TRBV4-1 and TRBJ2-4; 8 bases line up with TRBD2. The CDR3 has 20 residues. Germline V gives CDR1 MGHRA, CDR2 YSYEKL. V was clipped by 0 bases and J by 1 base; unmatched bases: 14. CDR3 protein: CASSQERVRGLELAKNIQYF. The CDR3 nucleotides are TGCGCCAGCAGCCAAGAGCGGGTACGGGGACTAGAATTGGCCAAAAACATTCAGTACTTC.

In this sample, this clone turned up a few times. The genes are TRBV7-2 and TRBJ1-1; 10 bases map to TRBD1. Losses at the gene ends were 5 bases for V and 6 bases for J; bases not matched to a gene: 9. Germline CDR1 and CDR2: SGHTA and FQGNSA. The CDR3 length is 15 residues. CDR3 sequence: CASSDLGTGASEAFF. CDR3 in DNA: TGTGCCAGCAGCGACTTGGGGACAGGGGCGTCTGAAGCTTTCTTT.

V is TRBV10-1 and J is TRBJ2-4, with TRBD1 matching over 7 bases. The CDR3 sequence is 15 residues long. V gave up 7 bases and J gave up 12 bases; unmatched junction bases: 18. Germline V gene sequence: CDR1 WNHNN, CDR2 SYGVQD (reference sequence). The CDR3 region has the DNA TGCGCCAGCACCACAAACAGCAGGGGGTTACAGCCTCAGTACTTC. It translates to CASTTNSRGLQPQYF.

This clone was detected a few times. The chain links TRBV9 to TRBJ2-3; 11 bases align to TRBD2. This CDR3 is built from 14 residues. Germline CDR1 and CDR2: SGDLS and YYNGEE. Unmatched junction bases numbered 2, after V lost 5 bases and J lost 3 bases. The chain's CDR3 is CASSASGRTDTQYF. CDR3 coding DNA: TGTGCCAGCAGTGCTAGCGGGAGGACAGATACGCAGTATTTT.

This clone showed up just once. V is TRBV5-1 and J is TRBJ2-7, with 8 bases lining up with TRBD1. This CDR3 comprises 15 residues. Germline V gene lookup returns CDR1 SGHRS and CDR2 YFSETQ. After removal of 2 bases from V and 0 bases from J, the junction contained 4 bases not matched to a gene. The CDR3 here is CASSLGTGRSYEQYF. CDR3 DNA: TGCGCCAGCAGCTTAGGGACAGGCCGCTCCTACGAGCAGTACTTC.

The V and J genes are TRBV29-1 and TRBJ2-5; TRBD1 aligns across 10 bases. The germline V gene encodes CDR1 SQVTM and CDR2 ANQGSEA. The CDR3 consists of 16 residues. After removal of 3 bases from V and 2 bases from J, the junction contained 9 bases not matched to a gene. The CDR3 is CSVEKGQGTIQETQYF. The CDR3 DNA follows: TGCAGCGTTGAGAAGGGACAGGGGACTATACAAGAGACCCAGTACTTC.

In DNA, the CDR3 is TGTGCCAGCAGCTTAGACAGGGGAAGTGAGCAGTTCTTC. This translates into CASSLDRGSEQFF. The chain carries TRBV7-3 and TRBJ2-1; 8 nucleotides match TRBD1. Germline V gives CDR1 SGHTA, CDR2 FQGTGA. Trimming removed 2 bases from V and 9 bases from J; junction bases left unmatched: 3. The CDR3 totals 13 residues.

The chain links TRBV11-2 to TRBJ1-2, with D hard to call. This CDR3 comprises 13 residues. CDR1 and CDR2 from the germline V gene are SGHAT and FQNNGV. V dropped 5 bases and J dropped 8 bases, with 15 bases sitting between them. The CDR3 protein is CASSTHQAQGYTF. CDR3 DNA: TGTGCCAGCAGCACGCACCAGGCGCAAGGCTACACCTTC.

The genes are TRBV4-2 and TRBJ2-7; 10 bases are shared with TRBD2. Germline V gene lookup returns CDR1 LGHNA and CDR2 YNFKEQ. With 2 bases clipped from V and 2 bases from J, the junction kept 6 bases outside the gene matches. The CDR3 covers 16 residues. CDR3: CASSQLLSGRAYEQYF. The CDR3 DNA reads TGTGCCAGCAGCCAACTTCTGAGCGGGAGGGCCTACGAGCAGTACTTC.

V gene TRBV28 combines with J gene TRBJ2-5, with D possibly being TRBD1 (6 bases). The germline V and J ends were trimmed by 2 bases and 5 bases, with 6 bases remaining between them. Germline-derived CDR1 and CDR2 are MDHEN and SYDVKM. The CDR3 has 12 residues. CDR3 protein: CASSLQGETQYF. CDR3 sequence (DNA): TGTGCCAGCAGTTTACAGGGGGAGACCCAGTACTTC.

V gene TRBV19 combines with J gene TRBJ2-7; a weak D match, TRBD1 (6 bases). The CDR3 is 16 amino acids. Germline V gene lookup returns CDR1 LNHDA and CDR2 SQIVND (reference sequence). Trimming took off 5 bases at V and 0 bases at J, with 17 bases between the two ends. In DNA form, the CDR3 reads TGTGCCAGTAGTCCTTCTCCAGACAGGTACTCCTACGAGCAGTACTTC. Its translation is CASSPSPDRYSYEQYF. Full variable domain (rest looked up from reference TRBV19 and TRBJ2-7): DGGITQSPKYLFRKEGQNVTLSCEQNLNHDAMYWYRQDPGQGLRLIYYSQIVNDFQKGDIAEGYSVSREKKESFPLTVTSAQKNPTAFYLCASSPSPDRYSYEQYFGPGTRLTVT.

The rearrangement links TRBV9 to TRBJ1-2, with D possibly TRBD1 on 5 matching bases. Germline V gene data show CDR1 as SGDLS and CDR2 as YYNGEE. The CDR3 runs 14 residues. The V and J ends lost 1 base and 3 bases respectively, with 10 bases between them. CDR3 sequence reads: CASSVRVGDYGYTF. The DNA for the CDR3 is TGTGCCAGCAGCGTAAGGGTAGGGGACTATGGCTACACCTTC. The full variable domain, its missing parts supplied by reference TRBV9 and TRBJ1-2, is DSGVTQTPKHLITATGQRVTLRCSPRSGDLSVYWYQQSLDQGLQFLIQYYNGEERAKGNILERFSAQQFPDLHSELNLSSLELGDSALYFCASSVRVGDYGYTFGSGTRLTVV.

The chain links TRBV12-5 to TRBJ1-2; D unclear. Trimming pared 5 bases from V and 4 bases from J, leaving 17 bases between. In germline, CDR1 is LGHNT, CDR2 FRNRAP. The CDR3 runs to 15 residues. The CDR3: CASGPSSGRGYGYTF. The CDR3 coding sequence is TGTGCTAGTGGTCCCTCATCGGGCCGGGGCTATGGCTACACCTTC.

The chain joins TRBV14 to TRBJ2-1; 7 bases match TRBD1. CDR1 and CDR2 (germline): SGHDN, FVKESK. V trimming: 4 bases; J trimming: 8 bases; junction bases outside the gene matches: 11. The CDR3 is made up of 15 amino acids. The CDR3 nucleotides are TGTGCCAGCAGCCGCTCCAGGGGGACCACCTATGAGCAGTTCTTC. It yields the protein CASSRSRGTTYEQFF.

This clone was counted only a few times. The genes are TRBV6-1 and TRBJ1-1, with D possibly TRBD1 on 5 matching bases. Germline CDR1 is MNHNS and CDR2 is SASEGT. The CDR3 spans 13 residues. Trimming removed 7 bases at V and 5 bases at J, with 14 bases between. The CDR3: CASTPGIGTEAFF. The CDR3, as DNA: TGTGCCAGCACCCCAGGGATTGGGACTGAAGCTTTCTTT.

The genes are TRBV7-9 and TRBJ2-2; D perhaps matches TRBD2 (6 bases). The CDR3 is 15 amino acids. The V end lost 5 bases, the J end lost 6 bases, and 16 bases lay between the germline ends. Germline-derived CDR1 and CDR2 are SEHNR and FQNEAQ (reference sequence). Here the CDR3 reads CASSQHGGISGELFF. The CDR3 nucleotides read TGTGCCAGCAGCCAGCACGGGGGTATTTCCGGGGAGCTGTTTTTT.

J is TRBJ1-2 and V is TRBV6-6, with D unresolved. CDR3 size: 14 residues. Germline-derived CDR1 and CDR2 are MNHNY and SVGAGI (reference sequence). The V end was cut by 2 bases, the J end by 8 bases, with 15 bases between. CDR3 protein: CASSYMTQAGGYTF. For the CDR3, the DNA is TGTGCCAGCAGTTACATGACCCAGGCGGGCGGCTACACCTTC.

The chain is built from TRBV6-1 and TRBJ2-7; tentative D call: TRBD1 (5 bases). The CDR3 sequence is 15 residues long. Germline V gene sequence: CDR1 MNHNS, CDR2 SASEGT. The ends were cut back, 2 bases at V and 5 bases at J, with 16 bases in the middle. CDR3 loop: CASSERGWHLNEQYF. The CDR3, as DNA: TGTGCCAGCAGTGAAAGGGGTTGGCACCTCAACGAGCAGTACTTC.

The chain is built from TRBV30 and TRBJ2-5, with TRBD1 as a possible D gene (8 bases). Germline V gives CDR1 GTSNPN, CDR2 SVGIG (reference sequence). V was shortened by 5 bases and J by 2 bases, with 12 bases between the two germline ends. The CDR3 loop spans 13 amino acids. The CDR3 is CAWDRGGQETQYF. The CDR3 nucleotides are TGTGCCTGGGACAGGGGAGGGCAAGAGACCCAGTACTTC.

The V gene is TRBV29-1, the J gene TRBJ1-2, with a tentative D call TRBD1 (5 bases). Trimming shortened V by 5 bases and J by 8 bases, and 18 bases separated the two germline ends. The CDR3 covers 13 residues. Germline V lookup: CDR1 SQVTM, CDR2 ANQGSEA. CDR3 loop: CSVPVRRAPGYTF. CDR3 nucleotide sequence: TGCAGCGTTCCAGTTCGCAGGGCTCCGGGCTACACCTTC.

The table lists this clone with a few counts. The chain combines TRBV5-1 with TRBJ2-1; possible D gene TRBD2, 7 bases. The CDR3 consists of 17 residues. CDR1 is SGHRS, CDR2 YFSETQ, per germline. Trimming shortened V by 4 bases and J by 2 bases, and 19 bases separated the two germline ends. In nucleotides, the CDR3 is TGCGCCAGCAGCCCGATTGAGTTCGGGGGGCCCTACAATGAGCAGTTCTTC. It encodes CASSPIEFGGPYNEQFF.

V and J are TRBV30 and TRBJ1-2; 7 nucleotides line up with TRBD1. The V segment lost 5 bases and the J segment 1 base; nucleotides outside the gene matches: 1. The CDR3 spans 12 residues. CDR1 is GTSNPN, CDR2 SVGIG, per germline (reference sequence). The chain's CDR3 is CAWPGGNYGYTF. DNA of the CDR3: TGTGCCTGGCCAGGGGGTAACTATGGCTACACCTTC.

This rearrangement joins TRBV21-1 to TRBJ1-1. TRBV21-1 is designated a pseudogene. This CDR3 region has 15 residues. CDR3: CASSKDEPGGTEAFF. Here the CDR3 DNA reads TGTGCCAGCAGCAAAGACGAGCCAGGAGGGACTGAAGCTTTCTTT.

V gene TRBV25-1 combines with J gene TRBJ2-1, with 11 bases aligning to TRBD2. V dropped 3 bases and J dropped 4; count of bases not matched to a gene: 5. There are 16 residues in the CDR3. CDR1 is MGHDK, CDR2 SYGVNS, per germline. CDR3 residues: CASSDWTSGRYNEQFF. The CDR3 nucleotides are TGTGCCAGCAGTGACTGGACTAGCGGGCGATACAATGAGCAGTTCTTC. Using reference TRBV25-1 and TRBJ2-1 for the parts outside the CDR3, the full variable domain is EADIYQTPRYLVIGTGKKITLECSQTMGHDKMYWYQQDPGMELHLIHYSYGVNSTEKGDLSSESTVSRIRTEHFPLTLESARPSHTSQYLCASSDWTSGRYNEQFFGPGTRLTVL.

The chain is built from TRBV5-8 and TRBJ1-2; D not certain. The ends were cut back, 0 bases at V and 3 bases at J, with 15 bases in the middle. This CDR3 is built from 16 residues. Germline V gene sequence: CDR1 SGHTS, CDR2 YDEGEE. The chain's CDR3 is CASSLAGREYYYGYTF. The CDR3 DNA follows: TGTGCCAGCAGCTTGGCCGGGAGGGAATACTACTATGGCTACACCTTC.

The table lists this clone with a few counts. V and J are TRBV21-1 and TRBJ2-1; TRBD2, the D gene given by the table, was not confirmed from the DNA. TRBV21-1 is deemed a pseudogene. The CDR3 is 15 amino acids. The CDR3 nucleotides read TGTGCCAGCAGCAAAGGGGCAGGGGAGGGAAATGAGCAGTTCTTC. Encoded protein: CASSKGAGEGNEQFF.

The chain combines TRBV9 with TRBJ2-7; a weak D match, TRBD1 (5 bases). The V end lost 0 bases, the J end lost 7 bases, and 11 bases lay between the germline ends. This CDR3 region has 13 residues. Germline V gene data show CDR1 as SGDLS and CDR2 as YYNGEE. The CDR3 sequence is CASSVGSYREQYF. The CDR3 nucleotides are TGTGCCAGCAGCGTAGGGTCCTACAGGGAGCAGTACTTC.

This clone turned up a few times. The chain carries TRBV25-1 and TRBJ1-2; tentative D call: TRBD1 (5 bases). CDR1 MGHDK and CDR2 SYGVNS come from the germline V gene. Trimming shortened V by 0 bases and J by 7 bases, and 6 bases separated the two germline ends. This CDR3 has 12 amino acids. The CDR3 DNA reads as TGTGCCAGCAGTGAATACGGGGGTGGCTACACCTTC. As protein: CASSEYGGGYTF.